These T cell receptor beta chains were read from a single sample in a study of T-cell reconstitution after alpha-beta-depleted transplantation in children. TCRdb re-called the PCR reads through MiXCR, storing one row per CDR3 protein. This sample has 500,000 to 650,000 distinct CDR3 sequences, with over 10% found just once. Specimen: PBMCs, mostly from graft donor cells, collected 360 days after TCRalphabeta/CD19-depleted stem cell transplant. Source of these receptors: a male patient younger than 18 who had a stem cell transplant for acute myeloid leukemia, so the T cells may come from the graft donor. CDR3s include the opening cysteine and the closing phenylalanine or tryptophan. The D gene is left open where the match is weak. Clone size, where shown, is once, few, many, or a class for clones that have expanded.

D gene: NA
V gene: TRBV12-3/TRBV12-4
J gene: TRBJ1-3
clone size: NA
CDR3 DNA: TGTGCCAGCAGTCTCAGCCTCAACTCTGGAAACACCATATATTTT
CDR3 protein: CASSLSLNSGNTIYF

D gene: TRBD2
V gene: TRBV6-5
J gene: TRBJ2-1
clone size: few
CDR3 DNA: TGTGCCAGCAGTTACCCCGGACTAGCGGGAGGCAATGAGCAGTTCTTC
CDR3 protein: CASSYPGLAGGNEQFF

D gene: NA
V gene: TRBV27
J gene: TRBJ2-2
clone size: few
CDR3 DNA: TGTGCCAGCAGTCCATTAATCACCGGGGAGCTGTTTTTT
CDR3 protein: CASSPLITGELFF

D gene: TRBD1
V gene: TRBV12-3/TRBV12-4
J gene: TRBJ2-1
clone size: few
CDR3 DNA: TGTGCCAGCGGTGCGGGGACAGGGATCGATGAGCAGTTCTTC
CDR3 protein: CASGAGTGIDEQFF

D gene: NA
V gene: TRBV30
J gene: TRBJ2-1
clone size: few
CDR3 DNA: TGTGCCTGGAGTACAATGCGGCAGATGGGCAATGAGCAGTTCTTC
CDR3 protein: CAWSTMRQMGNEQFF

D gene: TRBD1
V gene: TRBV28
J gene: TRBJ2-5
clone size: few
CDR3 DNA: TGTGCCAGCAGTTGGGACAGGGGAGGGGAGACCCAGTACTTC
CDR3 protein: CASSWDRGGETQYF

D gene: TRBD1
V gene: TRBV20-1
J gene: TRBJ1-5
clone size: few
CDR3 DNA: TGCAGTGCTAGAGACAGGGGGACTCAGCCCCAGCATTTT
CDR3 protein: CSARDRGTQPQHF

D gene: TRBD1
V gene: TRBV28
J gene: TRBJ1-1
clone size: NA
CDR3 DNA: TGTGCCAGCAGCCAAGGGACAGTCCCTGAAGCTTTCTTT
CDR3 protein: CASSQGTVPEAFF

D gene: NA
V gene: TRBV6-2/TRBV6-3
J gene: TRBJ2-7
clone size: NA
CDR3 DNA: TGTGCCAGCTGTGGGAGCGTCCCCTACGAGCAGTACTTC
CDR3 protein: CASCGSVPYEQYF

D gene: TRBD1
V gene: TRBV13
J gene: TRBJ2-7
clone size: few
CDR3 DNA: TGTGCCAGCAGCTACGGGACAGGGGTGCACGAGCAGTACTTC
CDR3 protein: CASSYGTGVHEQYF

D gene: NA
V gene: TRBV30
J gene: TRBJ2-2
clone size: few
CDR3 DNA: TGTGCCTGGAGTGTACTGAGCACCGGGGAGCTGTTTTTT
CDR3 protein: CAWSVLSTGELFF

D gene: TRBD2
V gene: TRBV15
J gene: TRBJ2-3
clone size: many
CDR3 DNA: TGTGCCACCAGCACCCGACTAGCGGGGGCCAGAGATACGCAGTATTTT
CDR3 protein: CATSTRLAGARDTQYF

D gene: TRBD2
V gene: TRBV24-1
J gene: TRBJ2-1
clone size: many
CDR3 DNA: TGTGCCACCAGTGATCAGAGCGGGACTAGCGGCAATGAGCAGTTCTTC
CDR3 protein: CATSDQSGTSGNEQFF

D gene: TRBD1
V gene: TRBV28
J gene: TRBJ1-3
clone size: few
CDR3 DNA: TGTGCCAGCAGTCTGGGACAGGTTTACTCTGGAAACACCATATATTTT
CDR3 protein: CASSLGQVYSGNTIYF

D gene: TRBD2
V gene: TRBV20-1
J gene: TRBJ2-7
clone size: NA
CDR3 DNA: TGCAGTGCTAGTGCCTCTTCTAGCGGGCCTAGTTGGGGCGAGCAGTACTTC
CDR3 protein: CSASASSSGPSWGEQYF

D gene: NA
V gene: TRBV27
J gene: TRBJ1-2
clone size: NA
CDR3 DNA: TGTGCCAGCAGTTTAGGGCCTCTACCCAACTATGGCTACACCTTC
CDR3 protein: CASSLGPLPNYGYTF

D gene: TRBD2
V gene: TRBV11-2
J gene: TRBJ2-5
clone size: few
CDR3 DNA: TGTGCCAGCAGCTTAGAGGGACTAGCGGCCCCCGGAGAGACCCAGTACTTC
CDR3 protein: CASSLEGLAAPGETQYF